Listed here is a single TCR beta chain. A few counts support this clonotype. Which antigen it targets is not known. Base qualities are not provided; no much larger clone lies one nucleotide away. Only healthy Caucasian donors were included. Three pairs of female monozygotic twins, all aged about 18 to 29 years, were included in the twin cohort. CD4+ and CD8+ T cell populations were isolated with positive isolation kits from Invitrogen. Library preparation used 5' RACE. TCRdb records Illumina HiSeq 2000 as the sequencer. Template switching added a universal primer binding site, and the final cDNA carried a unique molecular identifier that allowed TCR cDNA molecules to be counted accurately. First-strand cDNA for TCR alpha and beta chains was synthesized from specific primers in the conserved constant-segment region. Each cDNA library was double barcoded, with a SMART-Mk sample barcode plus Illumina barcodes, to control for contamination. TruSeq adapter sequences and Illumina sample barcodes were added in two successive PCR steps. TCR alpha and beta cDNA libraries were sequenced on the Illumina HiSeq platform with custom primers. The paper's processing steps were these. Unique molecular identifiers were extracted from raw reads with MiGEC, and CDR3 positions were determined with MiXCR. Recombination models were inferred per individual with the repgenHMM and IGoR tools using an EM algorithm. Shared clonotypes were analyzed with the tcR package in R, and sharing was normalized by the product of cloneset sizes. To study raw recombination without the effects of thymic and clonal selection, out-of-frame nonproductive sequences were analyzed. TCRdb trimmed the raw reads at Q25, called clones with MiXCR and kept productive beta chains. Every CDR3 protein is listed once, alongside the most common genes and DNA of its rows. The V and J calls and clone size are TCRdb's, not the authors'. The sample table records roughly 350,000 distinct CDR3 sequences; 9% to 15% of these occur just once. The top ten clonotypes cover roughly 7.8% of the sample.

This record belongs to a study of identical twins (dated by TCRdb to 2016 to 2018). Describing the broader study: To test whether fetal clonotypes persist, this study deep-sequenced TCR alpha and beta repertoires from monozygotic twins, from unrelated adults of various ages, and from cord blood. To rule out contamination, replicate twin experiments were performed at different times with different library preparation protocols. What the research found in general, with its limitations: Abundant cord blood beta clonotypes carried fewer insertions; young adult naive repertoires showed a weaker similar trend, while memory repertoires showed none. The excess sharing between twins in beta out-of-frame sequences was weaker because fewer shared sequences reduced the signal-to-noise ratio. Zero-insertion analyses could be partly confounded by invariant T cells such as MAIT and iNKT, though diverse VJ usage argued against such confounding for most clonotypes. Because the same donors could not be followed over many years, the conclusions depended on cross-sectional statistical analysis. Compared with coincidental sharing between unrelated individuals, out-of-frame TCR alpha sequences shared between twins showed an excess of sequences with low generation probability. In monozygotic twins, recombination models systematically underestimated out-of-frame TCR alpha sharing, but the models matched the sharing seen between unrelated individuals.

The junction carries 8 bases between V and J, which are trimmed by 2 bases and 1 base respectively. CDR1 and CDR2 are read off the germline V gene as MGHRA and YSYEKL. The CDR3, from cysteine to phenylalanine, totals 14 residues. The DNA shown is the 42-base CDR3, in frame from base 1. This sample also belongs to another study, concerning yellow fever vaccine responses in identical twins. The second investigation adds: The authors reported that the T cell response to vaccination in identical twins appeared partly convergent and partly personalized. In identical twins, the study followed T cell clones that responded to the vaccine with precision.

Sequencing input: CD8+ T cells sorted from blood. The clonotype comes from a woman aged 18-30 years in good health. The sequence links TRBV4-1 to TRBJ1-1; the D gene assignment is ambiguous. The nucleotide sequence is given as TGCGCCAGCAGCCAAATAGCTTCGAACACTGAAGCTTTCTTT. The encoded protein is CASSQIASNTEAFF.